The rows below give T cell receptor beta chains drawn from one sample of a study of cytomegalovirus exposure and HLA in healthy donors. TCRdb's copy holds only in-frame clones and misses some; the assay was immunoSEQ multiplex PCR. The table lists 140,000 or so clones, roughly nine tenths of them singletons, with 0.69% in the top ten. What was sequenced was PBMCs. The receptors originated from a man between 18 and 35 years old in good health and CMV-seronegative. Each CDR3 is given with its conserved first and last residue. A D gene is named only where the DNA matches it firmly. A clone size is listed for some rows: how often the clone was seen (once, few, many), or a class if it is expanded.

j_call v_call d_call clone_size cdr3_aa cdr3_nt
TRBJ2-5 TRBV4-3 - - CASSQVDAGRETQYF TGCGCCAGCAGCCAAGTTGATGCGGGCAGAGAGACCCAGTACTTC
TRBJ1-1 TRBV6-1 - - CASSERGPGLRGTEAFF TGTGCCAGCAGTGAAAGGGGCCCGGGTCTCCGGGGGACTGAAGCTTTCTTT
TRBJ1-2 TRBV15 TRBD1 once CATSAHMGQGHGYTF TGTGCCACCAGCGCGCACATGGGACAGGGACATGGCTACACCTTC
TRBJ2-1 TRBV2 TRBD2 - CASSERGLAGSGEQFF TGTGCCAGCAGTGAAAGGGGACTAGCTGGGAGCGGGGAGCAGTTCTTC
TRBJ2-3 TRBV27 TRBD2 - CASAGLAGVTDTQYF TGTGCCAGCGCCGGACTAGCGGGAGTCACAGATACGCAGTATTTT
TRBJ2-2 TRBV19 - - CASSMGAGGELFF TGTGCCAGTAGTATGGGGGCAGGGGGGGAGCTGTTTTTT
TRBJ2-7 TRBV5-4 TRBD2 - CASSLSAGGLIYEQYF TGTGCCAGCAGCTTGTCGGCGGGGGGTCTGATCTACGAGCAGTACTTC
TRBJ1-4 TRBV30 - - CAWNFMGGNEKLFF TGTGCCTGGAACTTCATGGGGGGGAATGAAAAACTGTTTTTT
TRBJ1-2 TRBV23-1 - - CASAPGPATARDYGYTF TGCGCCAGCGCCCCGGGCCCAGCTACCGCCAGGGACTATGGCTACACCTTC
TRBJ1-6 TRBV28 - - CAGASGTRIFPLHF TGTGCCGGGGCCTCCGGGACACGGATCTTCCCCCTCCACTTT
TRBJ2-7 TRBV16 - - CASSQSGPGLSYEQYF TGTGCCAGCAGCCAATCGGGGCCCGGCCTCTCCTACGAGCAGTACTTC
TRBJ1-1 TRBV5-4 - - CASSPTGNTEAFF TGTGCCAGCAGCCCGACTGGGAACACTGAAGCTTTCTTT
TRBJ2-7 TRBV2 - - CASRPGLGGGPSEQYF TGTGCCAGCAGGCCCGGGCTCGGAGGAGGACCCTCCGAGCAGTACTTC
TRBJ2-1 TRBV5-1 TRBD2 - CASSLMGGGYNEQFF TGCGCCAGCAGCTTGATGGGCGGGGGCTACAATGAGCAGTTCTTC
TRBJ1-4 TRBV30 - - CAWSPGPNAGKLFF TGTGCCTGGAGTCCAGGACCTAATGCGGGAAAACTGTTTTTT
TRBJ2-1 TRBV5-4 TRBD2 - CASSPGGVGEKYNEQFF TGTGCCAGCAGCCCGGGGGGTGTAGGGGAAAAATACAATGAGCAGTTCTTC
TRBJ1-2 TRBV15 TRBD1 once CATSPGQGPYYGYGYTF TGTGCCACCAGTCCGGGACAGGGTCCCTACTATGGCTATGGCTACACCTTC
TRBJ2-5 TRBV5-1 - - CASSPEGRPQETQYF TGCGCCAGCAGCCCGGAGGGACGCCCCCAAGAGACCCAGTACTTC
TRBJ1-1 TRBV2 - - CASSLGGAGGTEAFF TGTGCCAGCAGTCTTGGCGGGGCTGGCGGGACTGAAGCTTTCTTT
TRBJ2-7 TRBV20-1 - - CSGRGGYEQYF TGCAGTGGAAGGGGGGGTTACGAGCAGTACTTC
TRBJ2-7 TRBV7-6 TRBD1 - CASSPVWTGLTYEQYF TGTGCCAGCAGCCCAGTCTGGACAGGGCTTACCTACGAGCAGTACTTC
TRBJ1-1 TRBV9 - - CASSANPGMGTEAFF TGTGCCAGCAGCGCCAATCCAGGGATGGGCACTGAAGCTTTCTTT
TRBJ2-3 TRBV6-5 TRBD2 - CASRTWTSGTDTQYF TGTGCCAGCAGGACATGGACTAGCGGCACAGATACGCAGTATTTT
TRBJ2-7 TRBV6-5 TRBD1 - CASRHPGTDEQYF TGTGCCAGCAGACACCCCGGGACAGACGAGCAGTACTTC
TRBJ2-7 TRBV7-3 - - CASSLKLTVGLYEQYF TGTGCCAGCAGCTTAAAATTGACAGTGGGCCTCTACGAGCAGTACTTC
TRBJ2-1 TRBV29-1 TRBD1 - CSVPGQYSYNEQFF TGCAGCGTACCGGGACAGTACTCCTACAATGAGCAGTTCTTC
TRBJ1-1 TRBV9 TRBD1 once CASSVGNRGEAFF TGTGCCAGCAGCGTAGGGAACAGGGGTGAAGCTTTCTTT
TRBJ2-3 TRBV27 - - CASSFQDTDTQYF TGTGCCAGCAGTTTCCAGGACACAGATACGCAGTATTTT
TRBJ1-3 TRBV9 - - CASSPHTGLSGNTIYF TGTGCCAGCAGCCCGCACACAGGGTTATCTGGAAACACCATATATTTT
TRBJ1-2 TRBV30 - - CAGSRVGGYTF TGTGCCGGCTCCAGGGTTGGCGGCTACACCTTC
TRBJ1-1 TRBV7-9 - once CASTGRNTEAFF TGTGCCAGCACGGGGAGGAACACTGAAGCTTTCTTT
TRBJ1-1 TRBV2 TRBD1 - CASSYPGTGRTEAFF TGTGCCAGCAGTTACCCCGGGACAGGGAGGACTGAAGCTTTCTTT
TRBJ2-2 TRBV2 TRBD1 - CASGQGAAGELFF TGTGCCAGCGGGCAGGGGGCGGCCGGGGAGCTGTTTTTT
TRBJ2-1 TRBV6-1 TRBD2 - CASRREERGGLEQFF TGTGCCAGCAGGCGAGAGGAGAGGGGAGGGTTGGAGCAGTTCTTC
TRBJ2-1 TRBV12-1 - - CASSSPRDRVYNEQFF TGTGCCAGCAGCTCTCCCCGGGACAGGGTCTACAATGAGCAGTTCTTC
TRBJ2-2 TRBV5-6 - - CASSQPWGDRGGELFF TGTGCCAGCAGCCAGCCGTGGGGAGATCGGGGCGGGGAGCTGTTTTTT
TRBJ2-1 TRBV11-2 TRBD2 once CASTKGLAGDHNEQFF TGTGCCAGCACCAAAGGGCTAGCGGGAGACCACAATGAGCAGTTCTTC
TRBJ2-2 TRBV5-1 TRBD1 - CASSLGDRVTGELFF TGCGCCAGCAGCTTGGGAGACAGGGTTACCGGGGAGCTGTTTTTT
TRBJ1-6 TRBV5-8 TRBD1 once CASSGGQGFTRQGSPLHF TGTGCCAGCAGCGGGGGACAGGGGTTCACCCGACAGGGCTCACCCCTCCACTTT
TRBJ2-1 TRBV9 TRBD1 - CASSLNRQGARNEQFF TGTGCCAGCAGCCTGAATCGACAGGGGGCGCGAAATGAGCAGTTCTTC
TRBJ2-1 TRBV7-6 TRBD2 - CASSLEASGGADEQFF TGTGCCAGCAGCTTAGAGGCTAGCGGGGGGGCTGATGAGCAGTTCTTC
TRBJ1-1 TRBV5-4 TRBD1 - CASSFRQGTMNTEAFF TGTGCCAGCAGCTTTCGACAGGGGACTATGAACACTGAAGCTTTCTTT
TRBJ1-4 TRBV2 TRBD1 - CASGTNRGGEKLFF TGTGCCAGCGGAACGAACAGGGGCGGAGAAAAACTGTTTTTT
TRBJ2-3 TRBV19 - - CASSQIADSTDTQYF TGTGCCAGTAGTCAAATAGCGGATAGCACAGATACGCAGTATTTT
TRBJ2-1 TRBV5-4 TRBD2 - CASSFGTGGPYEQFF TGTGCCAGCAGCTTCGGAACGGGGGGGCCCTATGAGCAGTTCTTC
TRBJ2-1 TRBV4-3 TRBD1 - CASSQGGQGDYNEQFF TGCGCCAGCAGCCAGGGAGGACAGGGGGACTACAATGAGCAGTTCTTC
TRBJ2-5 TRBV5-1 TRBD2 - CASSETTSGGGTQYF TGCGCCAGCAGCGAAACGACTAGCGGGGGCGGGACCCAGTACTTC
TRBJ2-5 TRBV30 TRBD1 - CAWSVGTGGWETQYF TGTGCCTGGAGTGTCGGGACAGGGGGCTGGGAGACCCAGTACTTC